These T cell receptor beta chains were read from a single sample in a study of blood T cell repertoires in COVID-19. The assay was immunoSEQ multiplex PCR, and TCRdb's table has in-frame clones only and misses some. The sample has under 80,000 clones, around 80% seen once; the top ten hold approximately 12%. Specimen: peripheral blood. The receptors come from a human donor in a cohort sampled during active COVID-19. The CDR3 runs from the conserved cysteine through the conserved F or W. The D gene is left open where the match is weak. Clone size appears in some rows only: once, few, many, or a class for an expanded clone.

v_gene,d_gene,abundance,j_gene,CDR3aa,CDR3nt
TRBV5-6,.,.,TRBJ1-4,CASGPWEGNEKLFF,TGTGCCAGCGGGCCCTGGGAGGGAAATGAAAAACTGTTTTTT
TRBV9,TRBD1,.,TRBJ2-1,CASSASGDRDSIEFF,TGTGCCAGCAGCGCTTCCGGGGACAGGGACTCCATCGAGTTCTTC
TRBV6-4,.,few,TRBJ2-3,CASSVSGGYADTQYF,TGTGCCAGCAGTGTTTCAGGGGGGTATGCAGATACGCAGTATTTT
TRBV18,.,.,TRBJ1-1,CASSPRKGDTEAFF,TGTGCCAGCTCACCACGAAAGGGGGATACTGAAGCTTTCTTT
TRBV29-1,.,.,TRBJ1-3,CSVLTGNTIYF,TGCAGCGTACTAACTGGAAACACCATATATTTT
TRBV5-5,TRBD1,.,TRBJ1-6,CASSLGQLNSPLHF,TGTGCCAGCAGCCTGGGACAGTTAAATTCACCCCTCCACTTT
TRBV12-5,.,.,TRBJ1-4,CASGTYRVNEKLFF,TGTGCTAGTGGTACTTACAGGGTTAATGAAAAACTGTTTTTT
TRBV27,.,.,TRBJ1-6,CASRRTVIHNSPLHF,TGTGCCAGCAGGCGGACAGTTATACATAATTCACCCCTCCACTTT
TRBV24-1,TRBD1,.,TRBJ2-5,CATERGQGEETQYF,TGTGCCACCGAACGAGGACAGGGGGAAGAGACCCAGTACTTC
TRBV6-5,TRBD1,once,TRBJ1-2,CATLNRGRDYGYTF,TGTGCCACCCTAAACAGGGGGCGCGACTATGGCTACACCTTC
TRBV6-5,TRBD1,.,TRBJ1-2,CASSYTGTGAGYTF,TGTGCCAGCAGTTACACCGGGACAGGGGCCGGCTACACCTTC
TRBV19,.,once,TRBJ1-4,CASSIAPRSEKLFF,TGTGCCAGTAGTATAGCCCCGAGATCCGAAAAACTGTTTTTT
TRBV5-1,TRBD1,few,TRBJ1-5,CASSLGQGLGPQHF,TGCGCCAGCAGCTTGGGACAGGGGCTCGGGCCCCAGCATTTT
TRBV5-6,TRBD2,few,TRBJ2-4,CASSPRGGRDIQYF,TGTGCCAGCAGCCCCCGAGGCGGGAGGGACATTCAGTACTTC
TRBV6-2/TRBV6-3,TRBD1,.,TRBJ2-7,CASSYSTGASHEQYF,TGTGCCAGCAGTTACTCGACAGGGGCTTCCCACGAGCAGTACTTC
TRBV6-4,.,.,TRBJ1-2,CASSVDRNYGYTF,TGTGCCAGCAGTGTCGACAGAAACTATGGCTACACCTTC
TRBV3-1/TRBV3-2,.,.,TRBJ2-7,CASSQRGWTAAYPQYF,TGTGCCAGCAGCCAAAGGGGGTGGACAGCCGCTTATCCCCAGTACTTC
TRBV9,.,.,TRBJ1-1,CASSPRVGGVVGTEAFF,TGTGCCAGCAGCCCTCGAGTCGGGGGAGTGGTAGGCACTGAAGCTTTCTTT
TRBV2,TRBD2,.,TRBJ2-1,CASRFGTSRGNEQFF,TGTGCCAGCAGGTTCGGGACTAGCAGGGGCAATGAGCAGTTCTTC
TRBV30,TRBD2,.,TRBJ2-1,CAWSGAAGGGQFF,TGTGCCTGGAGTGGCGCAGCGGGAGGGGGGCAGTTCTTC
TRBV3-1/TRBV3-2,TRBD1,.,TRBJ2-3,CASSRRTGGADTQYF,TGTGCCAGCAGCCGCCGGACAGGGGGTGCAGATACGCAGTATTTT
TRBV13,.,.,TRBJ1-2,CASSSDSAPSLDYGYTF,TGTGCCAGCAGCTCGGACTCCGCCCCGTCTCTAGACTATGGCTACACCTTC
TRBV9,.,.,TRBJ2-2,CASSVSPLDTGELFF,TGTGCCAGCAGCGTAAGCCCCCTGGACACCGGGGAGCTGTTTTTT
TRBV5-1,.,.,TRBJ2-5,CASSLAETQYF,TGCGCCAGCAGCTTAGCGGAGACCCAGTACTTC
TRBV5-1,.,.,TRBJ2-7,CASSLDRAGEQYF,TGCGCCAGCAGCTTGGACAGGGCGGGCGAGCAGTACTTC
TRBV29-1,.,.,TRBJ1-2,CSVTGMDGYTF,TGCAGCGTTACCGGGATGGATGGCTACACCTTC
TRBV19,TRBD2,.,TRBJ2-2,CASRPAGGNTGELFF,TGTGCCAGCCGGCCGGCGGGGGGGAACACCGGGGAGCTGTTTTTT
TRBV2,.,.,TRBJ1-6,CASSGTSWAGVNSPLHF,TGTGCCAGCAGTGGAACCTCATGGGCAGGGGTGAATTCACCCCTCCACTTT
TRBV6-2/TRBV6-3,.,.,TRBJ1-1,CASSSGYTEAFF,TGTGCCAGCAGTTCGGGTTACACTGAAGCTTTCTTT
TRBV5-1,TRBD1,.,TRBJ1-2,CASRAGGANYGYTF,TGCGCCAGCAGGGCAGGGGGTGCAAACTATGGCTACACCTTC
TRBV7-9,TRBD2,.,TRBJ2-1,CASSREGGRPNEQFF,TGTGCCAGCAGCCGGGAGGGCGGGAGACCCAATGAGCAGTTCTTC
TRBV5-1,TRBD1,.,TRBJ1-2,CASSSSLDRGGYTF,TGCGCCAGCAGCTCGTCACTGGACAGGGGTGGCTACACTTTC
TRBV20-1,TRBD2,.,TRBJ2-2,CSAGGRWLAGAGTGELFF,TGCAGTGCTGGTGGGAGATGGCTAGCGGGGGCCGGCACCGGGGAGCTGTTTTTT
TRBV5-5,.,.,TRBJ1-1,CASSLQGRGTEAFF,TGTGCCAGCAGCTTGCAGGGGCGCGGCACTGAAGCTTTCTTT
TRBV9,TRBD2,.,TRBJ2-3,CASSVVSGGGTDTQYF,TGTGCCAGCAGCGTAGTGAGCGGGGGGGGCACAGATACGCAGTATTTT
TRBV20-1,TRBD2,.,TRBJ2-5,CSASRLAGGLYQETQYF,TGCAGTGCTAGTAGGCTAGCGGGGGGTCTGTACCAAGAGACCCAGTACTTC
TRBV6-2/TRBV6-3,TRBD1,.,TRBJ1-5,CASSSQTGGNQPQHF,TGTGCCAGCAGTTCCCAGACAGGGGGCAATCAGCCCCAGCATTTT
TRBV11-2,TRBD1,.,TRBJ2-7,CASSREDRARDEQYF,TGTGCCAGCAGCCGCGAGGACAGGGCTAGGGACGAGCAGTACTTC
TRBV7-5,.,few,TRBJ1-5,CARSLFDRGRQPQHF,TGTGCCAGAAGCTTATTTGACAGGGGTAGGCAGCCCCAGCATTTT
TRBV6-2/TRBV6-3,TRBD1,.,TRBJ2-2,CASSSHYRGTGELFF,TGTGCCAGCAGTTCCCACTACAGGGGCACCGGGGAGCTGTTTTTT
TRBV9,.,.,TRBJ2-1,CASSVDPRNNEQFF,TGTGCCAGCAGCGTAGACCCCAGAAACAATGAGCAGTTCTTC
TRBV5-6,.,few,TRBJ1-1,CASSFRGGVGEAFF,TGTGCCAGCAGCTTTAGGGGGGGTGTTGGTGAAGCTTTCTTT
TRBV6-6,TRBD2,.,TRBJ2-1,CASSYSTSGSNEQFF,TGTGCCAGCAGTTACTCGACTAGCGGGAGCAATGAGCAGTTCTTC
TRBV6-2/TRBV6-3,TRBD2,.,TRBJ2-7,CASSYGLAGLYEQYF,TGTGCCAGCAGTTACGGACTAGCGGGACTCTACGAGCAGTACTTC
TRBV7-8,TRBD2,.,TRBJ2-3,CASSLGLLAGRTDTQYF,TGTGCCAGCAGCTTAGGCTTACTAGCGGGTCGCACAGATACGCAGTATTTT
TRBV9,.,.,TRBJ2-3,CASSASRPVGTDTQYF,TGTGCCAGCAGCGCCTCTAGACCCGTCGGCACAGATACGCAGTATTTT
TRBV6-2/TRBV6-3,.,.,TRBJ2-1,CASSYPGLPERGEQFF,TGTGCCAGCAGTTACCCGGGACTTCCTGAAAGGGGTGAGCAGTTCTTC
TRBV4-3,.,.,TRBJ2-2,CASSQDWAINTGELFF,TGCGCCAGCAGCCAAGACTGGGCGATTAACACCGGGGAGCTGTTTTTT
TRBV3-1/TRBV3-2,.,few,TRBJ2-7,CASSSPYEQYF,TGTGCCAGCAGCTCTCCCTACGAGCAGTACTTC
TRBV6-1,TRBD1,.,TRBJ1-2,CASSEEEARGLLGYTF,TGTGCCAGCAGTGAAGAGGAGGCCAGGGGGCTTCTTGGCTACACCTTC